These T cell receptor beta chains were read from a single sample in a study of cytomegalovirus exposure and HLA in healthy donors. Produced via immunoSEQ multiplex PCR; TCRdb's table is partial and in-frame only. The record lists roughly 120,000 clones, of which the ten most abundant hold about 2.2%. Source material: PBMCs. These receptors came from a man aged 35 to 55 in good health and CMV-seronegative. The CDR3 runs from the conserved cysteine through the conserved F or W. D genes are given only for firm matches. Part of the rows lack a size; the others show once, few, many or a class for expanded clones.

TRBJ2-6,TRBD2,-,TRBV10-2,TGCGCCAGCAGTGAGCAGCGGGAGATATACTCTGGGGCCAACGTCCTGACTTTC,CASSEQREIYSGANVLTF
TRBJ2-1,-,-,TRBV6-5,TGTGCCAGCAGTTACTCGATACGGGAGTCGGAGCAGTTCTTC,CASSYSIRESEQFF
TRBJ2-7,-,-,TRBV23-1,TGCGCCACAGGCGACCCGGGAAGCTACGAGCAGTACTTC,CATGDPGSYEQYF
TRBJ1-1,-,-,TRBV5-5,TGTGCCAGCAGCTTTGGCACAGACAGTATCTTT,CASSFGTDSIF
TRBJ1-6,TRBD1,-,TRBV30,TGTGCCTGGAGTTCACGAAGGGGGCAGGCGAATTCACCCCTCCACTTT,CAWSSRRGQANSPLHF
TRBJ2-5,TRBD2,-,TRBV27,TGTGCCAGCAGTTTAGCGGGAGGGCCGTGGGAGACCCAGTACTTC,CASSLAGGPWETQYF
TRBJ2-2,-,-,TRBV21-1,TGTGCCAGCAGCAAAGCGCTCGGACTAGCCTTGTTTTTT,CASSKALGLALFF
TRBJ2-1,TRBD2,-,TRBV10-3,TGTGCCATCAGCTTTAGCGGGAGGGATTACAATGAGCAGTTCTTC,CAISFSGRDYNEQFF
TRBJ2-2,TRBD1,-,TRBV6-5,TGTGCCAGCAGTTATATCGGGACAGGGAGAACCGGGGAGCTGTTTTTT,CASSYIGTGRTGELFF
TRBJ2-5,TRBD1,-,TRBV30,TGTGCCTGGAGGGGGGACAGTTTTAGGGAGACCCAGTACTTC,CAWRGDSFRETQYF
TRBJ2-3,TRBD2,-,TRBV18,TGTGCCAGCTCCCGGACTAGCGGCACAGATACGCAGTATTTT,CASSRTSGTDTQYF
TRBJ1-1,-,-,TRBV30,TGTGCCTGGAGTGTTGGTACCCAGGGGACTGAAGCTTTCTTT,CAWSVGTQGTEAFF
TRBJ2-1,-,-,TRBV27,TGTGCCAGCAAACCGATAGGGCTAGCATTCGATGAGCAGTTCTTC,CASKPIGLAFDEQFF
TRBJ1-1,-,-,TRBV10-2,TGCGCCAGCAGTGAGGGGGCGTGGAACACTGAAGCTTTCTTT,CASSEGAWNTEAFF
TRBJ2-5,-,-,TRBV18,TGTGCCAGCTCACCCCCCGGGGTGCAAGAGACCCAGTACTTC,CASSPPGVQETQYF
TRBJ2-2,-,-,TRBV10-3,TGTGCCATCAGTGAGGGAGGGGGCAGCGACACCGGGGAGCTGTTTTTT,CAISEGGGSDTGELFF
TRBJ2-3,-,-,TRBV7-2,TGTGCCAGCAGCTTAAATAGCCAGCAAGATACGCAGTATTTT,CASSLNSQQDTQYF
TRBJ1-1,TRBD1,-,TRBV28,TGTGCCAGCTCCCCGTCCGGGACAGGGGTCGCTCGGAACACTGAAGCTTTCTTT,CASSPSGTGVARNTEAFF
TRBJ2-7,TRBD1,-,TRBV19,TGTGCCAGTAGCCCGGACAGGTCCTACGAGCAGTACTTC,CASSPDRSYEQYF
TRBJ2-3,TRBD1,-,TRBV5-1,TGCGCCAGCAGCCCTATGACAGGGGCGAGAACAGATACGCAGTATTTT,CASSPMTGARTDTQYF
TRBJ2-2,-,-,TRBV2,TGTGCCAGCAGTGACGAACAGGGGAACACCGGGGAGCTGTTTTTT,CASSDEQGNTGELFF
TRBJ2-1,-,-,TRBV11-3,TGTGCCAGCACCCTAGGGGGTGAGCAGTTCTTC,CASTLGGEQFF
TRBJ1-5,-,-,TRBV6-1,TGTGCCAGCAGTGAAGCATTGCGTAATCAGCCCCAGCATTTT,CASSEALRNQPQHF
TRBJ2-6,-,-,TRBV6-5,TGTGCCAGCAGTCGAGATTCTGGGGCCAACGTCCTGACTTTC,CASSRDSGANVLTF
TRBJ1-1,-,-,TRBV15,TGTGCCACTTCGGACAGCAGGAACACTGAAGCTTTCTTT,CATSDSRNTEAFF
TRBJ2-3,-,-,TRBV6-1,TGTGCCAGCAGTGAAGTGCTGGGTGGAGCGGGTTCGGCAGATACGCAGTATTTT,CASSEVLGGAGSADTQYF
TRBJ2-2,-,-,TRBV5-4,TGTGCCAGCAGCTTAAACGGGTGGGACACCGGGGAGCTGTTTTTT,CASSLNGWDTGELFF
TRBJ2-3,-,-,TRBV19,TGTGCCAGCACTGGGACTCCCTCCGCAGATACGCAGTATTTT,CASTGTPSADTQYF
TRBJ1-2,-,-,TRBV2,TGTGCCAGCAGTCTGAGCTATGGCTACACCTTC,CASSLSYGYTF
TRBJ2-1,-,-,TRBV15,TGTGCCACCAGCATAAGGGGGAACCTTATGGATGAGCAGTTCTTC,CATSIRGNLMDEQFF
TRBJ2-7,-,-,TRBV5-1,TGCGCCAGCAGCCGGGAGGTGCAAACAGGGGAGCAGTACTTC,CASSREVQTGEQYF
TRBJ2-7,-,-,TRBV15,TGTGCCACCAGCAGAGATCCCACTTCCGCCTCCTACGAGCAGTACTTC,CATSRDPTSASYEQYF
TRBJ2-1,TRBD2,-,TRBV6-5,TGTGCCAGCAGGATTAGCGGGCCCTCCTACAATGAGCAGTTCTTC,CASRISGPSYNEQFF
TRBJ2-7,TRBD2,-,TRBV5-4,TGTGCCAGCAGCGGGGCCGGGACTAGCGCCCTCGAGCAGTACTTC,CASSGAGTSALEQYF
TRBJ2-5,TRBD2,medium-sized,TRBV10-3,TGTGCCATCAGTGATAGCGGGAGGGCTGTAGAGACCCAGTACTTC,CAISDSGRAVETQYF
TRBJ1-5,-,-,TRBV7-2,TGTGCCAGCAGCTTAAATCGACAGGGCAATCAGCCCCAGCATTTT,CASSLNRQGNQPQHF
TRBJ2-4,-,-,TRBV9,TGTGCCAGCAGCGCGAACCTAGACGTCATCAAAAACATTCAGTACTTC,CASSANLDVIKNIQYF
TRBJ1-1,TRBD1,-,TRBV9,TGTGCCAGCAGCGTAGCACAGGGGGAGAACACTGAAGCTTTCTTT,CASSVAQGENTEAFF
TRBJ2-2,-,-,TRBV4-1,TGCGCCAGCAGCCGAGCACAGGGAGGGGGAGACACCGGGGAGCTGTTTTTT,CASSRAQGGGDTGELFF
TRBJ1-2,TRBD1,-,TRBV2,TGTGCCAGCAGTGTTGACAGGGGGCGCGACTATGGCTACACCTTC,CASSVDRGRDYGYTF
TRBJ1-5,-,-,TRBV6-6,TGTGCCAGCAGACTCGGAGGAGATCAGCCCCAGCATTTT,CASRLGGDQPQHF
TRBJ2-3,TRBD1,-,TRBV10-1,TGCGCCAGCAGTGAAGGACAGGGCACAGATACGCAGTATTTT,CASSEGQGTDTQYF
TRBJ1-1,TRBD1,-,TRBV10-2,TGCGCCAGCAGTGATCCAGGGGGCATCAACACTGAAGCTTTCTTT,CASSDPGGINTEAFF
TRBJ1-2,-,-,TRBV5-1,TGCGCCAGCAGCTTGCGTAGCGGCTATGGCTACACCTTC,CASSLRSGYGYTF
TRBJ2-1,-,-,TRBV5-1,TGCGCCAGCAGCTTTGGTAGCGGTAGCAGCAATGAGCAGTTCTTC,CASSFGSGSSNEQFF
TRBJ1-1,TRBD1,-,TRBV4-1,TGCGCCAGCAGTTCACGGCAGACAGGGGAGAACACTGAAGCTTTCTTT,CASSSRQTGENTEAFF
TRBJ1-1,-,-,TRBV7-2,TGTGCCAGCAGCTTAGCGGGGATTGGGGCGGGAACTGAAGCTTTCTTT,CASSLAGIGAGTEAFF
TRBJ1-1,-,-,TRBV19,TGTGCCAGTAGTAGCCCCTCGAGGAGGGACACTGAAGCTTTCTTT,CASSSPSRRDTEAFF